The 24 T cell receptor beta chains below all came from one sample that was sequenced in a study of tumor-infiltrating lymphocytes in primary liver carcinoma. The template, about 500 ng total RNA, yielded TCR beta cDNA made with a constant-region primer. Sequencing libraries for TCR beta derived from three nested multiplex PCR rounds that used slightly modified ARM-PCR. The first two PCR rounds used TRBV1-TRBV30 forward primers with a C-beta reverse primer, roughly 10 cycles each. TCRdb used MiXCR to reprocess the multiplex PCR reads, holding one entry per CDR3 protein. In the table there are about 41,000 distinct CDR3 sequences, approximately 70% of which are singletons. The tissue used was unsorted bulk material of 20-30 mg. RNA and DNA were co-extracted from it with the AllPrep DNA/RNA mini kit. The source material was liver tumor tissue from sampling region 2. Stated subset: tumor region T2, inferior pole. The receptors were sampled from a man aged 35 to 55 with primary liver carcinoma and hepatitis B virus infection.

This clonotype was recorded a few times. V usage is TRBV12-3 or TRBV12-4 and J usage is TRBJ2-7; unclear D gene. This CDR3 has 11 residues. Trimming pared 5 bases from V and 12 bases from J, leaving 14 bases between. Here the CDR3 reads CASSRSYKRYF. CDR3 DNA sequence: TGTGCCAGCAGTCGATCCTACAAGCGGTACTTC.

As concerns this clonotype: In this CDR3 the conserved last residue, phenylalanine or tryptophan, is missing, so a read error is likely. This chain links TRBV5-1 with TRBJ1-6; D ambiguous. The CDR3 consists of 14 residues. Trimming pared 4 bases from V and 7 bases from J, leaving 12 bases between. CDR1 is SGHRS and CDR2 is YFSETQ in the germline V gene. CDR3 loop: CASSEGHDNSPLHS. As DNA, the CDR3 is TGCGCCAGCAGCGAGGGCCACGACAATTCACCCCTCCACTCT.

The rearrangement joins TRBV11-1 to TRBJ1-6, with D possibly TRBD1 on 5 matching bases. V shed 9 bases and J shed 14 bases, with 20 bases lying between them. In germline, CDR1 is SGHAT, CDR2 FQDESV (reference sequence). The CDR3 contains 13 residues. In nucleotides, the CDR3 is TGTGCCAGTAGCCGGACACTGGTTTCGTCCCTCCACTTT. Its protein product is CASSRTLVSSLHF.

The V and J genes are TRBV5-1 and TRBJ2-5; maybe TRBD1 (5 bases). Trimming removed 5 bases at V and 5 bases at J, with 13 bases between. This CDR3 is built from 13 residues. Germline V CDR1 and CDR2: SGHRS, YFSETQ. Written as DNA, the CDR3 is TGCGCCAGCAGGGGGCTAGTGTTGGAGACCCAGTACTTC. Protein product: CASRGLVLETQYF.

The chain joins TRBV5-5 to TRBJ2-2, with unresolved D. V dropped 7 bases and J dropped 6 bases, with 7 bases sitting between them. The CDR3 sequence is 11 residues long. Germline V gene lookup returns CDR1 SGHKS and CDR2 YYEKEE (reference sequence). CDR3 nucleotides: TGTGCCAGCGGTTTGTCCGGGGAGCTGTTTTTT. It is translated as CASGLSGELFF.

This clonotype has a single count. The junction shows a germline mismatch at one end, possibly a read error. The chain has TRBV2 and TRBJ2-1, with TRBD2 as a possible D gene (5 bases). CDR3 length: 14 residues. Looked up from germline, CDR1 is SNHLY and CDR2 is FYNNEI. DNA of the CDR3: TGTGCCAGCAGCTTTAGTGGGAGAGGCAATGAGCAATCCTTC. Translated: CASSFSGRGNEQSF.

The chain is built from TRBV28 and TRBJ1-5; 7 bases match TRBD1. The length of the CDR3 is 20 residues. With 6 bases clipped from V and 11 bases from J, the junction kept 31 bases outside the gene matches. Germline CDR1 reads MDHEN; CDR2 reads SYDVKM. In DNA form, the CDR3 reads TGTGCCAGCAGAGAAGACAGGGCCGCCCAAAGCCTCACTTCCAAGTGGACCCAGCATTTT. Translating gives CASREDRAAQSLTSKWTQHF.

With regard to this clonotype: A much larger clone lies a single base off, so this may be a read error. The rearrangement uses TRBV12-3 or TRBV12-4 and TRBJ2-5, with TRBD2 identical over 14 bases. The CDR3 loop spans 17 amino acids. The junction had 20 bases not matched to a gene; V was cut back by 10 bases and J by 10 bases. In DNA form, the CDR3 reads TGTGCCAACAGAAGACTAGCGGGAGGGCCAAGAGTAGAAGACCAGTACTTC. Protein: CANRRLAGGPRVEDQYF.

Comments on this clonotype: One end of the junction is discordant with germline, which a read error may explain. The rearrangement joins TRBV7-9 to TRBJ1-4; a weak D match, TRBD1 (5 bases). Germline V gene lookup returns CDR1 SEHNR and CDR2 FQNEAQ (reference sequence). The CDR3 extends over 16 amino acids. This CDR3 reads CTSRLDDRGWGEKLFF. The CDR3 coding sequence is TGTACCAGCAGATTAGACGATCGAGGGTGGGGGGAAAAACTGTTTTTT.

Note on this clonotype: The conserved phenylalanine or tryptophan is not found at the CDR3 terminus, so this likely reflects a read error. The J gene is TRBJ2-7, the V gene TRBV29-1, with D possibly being TRBD2 (6 bases). V was clipped by 7 bases and J by 7 bases, with 17 bases between them. The CDR3 has 12 amino acids. CDR1 is SQVTM and CDR2 is ANQGSEA in the germline V gene. The CDR3 bases are TGCAGCGCCTTAAGGACGGGGGAGGAGCAGTACCTC. Residues: CSALRTGEEQYL.

Remarks on this clonotype: The final CDR3 position lacks the conserved phenylalanine or tryptophan, pointing to a likely read error. This chain joins TRBV11-2 and TRBJ2-7; no clear D. CDR1 and CDR2 from the germline V gene are SGHAT and FQNNGV. The CDR3 is 13 amino acids. CDR3 DNA sequence: TGTGCCAGTAGCTTAGATCTTGGGTTCGAGCAGTACACC. Its protein product is CASSLDLGFEQYT.

This clonotype was observed at least ten times. At one end the junction does not follow the germline gene, possibly because of a read error. The chain's CDR3 is CATSDPRSSGPRSF. DNA for the CDR3: TGTGCCACCAGTGATCCCAGATCTAGCGGGCCACGATCTTTC. The genes are TRBV24-1 and TRBJ2-1, with 8 nucleotides matching TRBD2. This CDR3 has 14 residues. The germline V gene encodes CDR1 KGHDR and CDR2 SFDVKD.

The genes are TRBV29-1 and TRBJ2-1, with 9 bases lining up with TRBD2. The CDR3 sequence is 16 residues long. Losses at the gene ends were 2 bases for V and 9 bases for J; bases not matched to a gene: 14. Germline V gives CDR1 SQVTM, CDR2 ANQGSEA. The CDR3 loop is CSVEFGSGRITVEQFF. CDR3 DNA: TGCAGCGTTGAATTCGGAAGCGGGAGGATAACCGTTGAGCAGTTCTTC.

This clonotype was seen once. A clone one base away is much larger, so this may be a read error. The chain uses TRBV2 and TRBJ1-5; a possible D gene is TRBD1 (5 bases). Germline-derived CDR1 and CDR2 are SNHLY and FYNNEI. The CDR3 is 15 residues long. The chain's CDR3 is CASSRMGQINQPQRF. The CDR3 nucleotides are TGTGCCAGCAGCCGAATGGGGCAGATCAATCAGCCCCAGCGTTTT. The full variable domain, completed using reference TRBV2 and TRBJ1-5, is EPEVTQTPSHQVTQMGQEVILRCVPISNHLYFYWYRQILGQKVEFLVSFYNNEISEKSEIFDDQFSVERPDGSNFTLKIRSTKLEDSAMYFCASSRMGQINQPQRFGDGTRLSIL.

Concerning this clonotype itself: At one of its ends the junction is not consistent with the germline gene, which may arise from a read error. V usage is TRBV5-4 and J usage is TRBJ2-1; no definite D call. This CDR3 contains 14 residues. The germline gives CDR1 SGHNT, CDR2 YYREEE (reference sequence). The CDR3 sequence: CASNLVVRMDGQFF. The CDR3 DNA sequence: TGTGCCAGCAACTTGGTCGTTAGAATGGATGGGCAGTTCTTC.

In its sample, this clonotype was seen a few times. Germline and junction disagree at one end, which may indicate a read error. V gene TRBV10-3 combines with J gene TRBJ2-2, with D perhaps TRBD1 or TRBD2 (5 bases each). CDR1 is ENHRY, CDR2 SYGVKD, per germline. The CDR3 consists of 16 residues. In DNA form, the CDR3 reads TGTGCCATCAGTCCGGGACGTAACTTAAGCACCGGGGAGCTGTTCTTT. This encodes CAISPGRNLSTGELFF.

A remark on this clonotype: It is likely a read error, because the conserved phenylalanine at the end of the CDR3 is missing. V is TRBV7-3 and J is TRBJ2-2; D remains ambiguous. This CDR3 spans 16 amino acids. Looked up from germline, CDR1 is SGHTA and CDR2 is FQGTGA. Trimming stripped 5 bases from V and 0 bases from J, with 13 bases between. The CDR3 here is CASSPRGPTNTGELFI. CDR3 DNA: TGTGCCAGCAGCCCTCGAGGACCTACGAACACCGGGGAGCTGTTTATT.

On this clonotype: The missing conserved phenylalanine or tryptophan at the end of this CDR3 makes a read error likely. The limits of the CDR3 on the DNA are not certain, so only TCRdb's listed CDR3 is given. The J gene is TRBJ1-2, the V gene TRBV29-1. Per germline, CDR1 SQVTM and CDR2 ANQGSEA. The CDR3 spans 12 amino acids, including both terminal residues. The CDR3 loop is CSVDEQSYGCTS.

Concerning this clonotype: It is likely a read error, because the conserved phenylalanine at the end of the CDR3 is missing. The chain is built from TRBV11-2 and TRBJ2-7; D gene ambiguous. Germline V gene sequence: CDR1 SGHAT, CDR2 FQNNGV. This CDR3 is built from 11 residues. This chain's CDR3 is CGSSLSYEQYS. The CDR3 nucleotides read TGTGGCAGCAGCTTATCGTACGAGCAGTACTCC.

Of note for this clonotype: An end of the junction differs from the germline gene, which may be a read error. The rearrangement links TRBV6-1 to TRBJ1-1; D is unclear. The germline CDR1 and CDR2 sequences are MNHNS and SASEGT. The CDR3 sequence is 17 residues long. The CDR3, as DNA: TGTGCCACCAGTGAAGCGCAATTAGGCAGGCTGAACACTGAAGCTTTATTT. Its protein is CATSEAQLGRLNTEALF.

Concerning this clonotype itself: At one boundary the junction diverges from the germline segment, which might be a read error. The V gene is TRBV29-1, the J gene TRBJ2-3, with D unclear. This CDR3 region has 12 residues. Germline CDR1 SQVTM, CDR2 ANQGSEA. In DNA form, the CDR3 reads TGCAGAGTTGCCTCTTCCACAGATATGCAGTATTTT. Protein: CRVASSTDMQYF.

A single count supports this clonotype. The rearrangement joins TRBV12-3 or TRBV12-4 to TRBJ2-1; maybe TRBD1 (5 bases). CDR3 length: 11 residues. The germline V and J ends were trimmed by 8 bases and 7 bases, with 9 bases remaining between them. In DNA, the CDR3 is TGTGCCAGCTGTAGGGGTAATGAGCAGTTCTTC. This gives the protein CASCRGNEQFF.

Regarding this clonotype: The junction differs from germline at one of its ends, possibly a read error. This chain uses TRBV28 with TRBJ1-5; 7 bases map to TRBD1. This CDR3 is 20 amino acids long. Germline V gives CDR1 MDHEN, CDR2 SYDVKM. The CDR3 is CTSREDRAANSLTSKWTQHF. Here the CDR3 DNA reads TGTACCAGCAGAGAAGACAGGGCCGCCAATAGCCTCACCTCCAAGTGGACCCAGCATTTT.

In regard to this clonotype: A much more abundant neighbour one base away suggests this may be a read error. The genes are TRBV2 and TRBJ1-1; tentative D call: TRBD1 (5 bases). Germline assignment: CDR1 SNHLY and CDR2 FYNNEI. The CDR3 extends over 11 amino acids. In DNA form, the CDR3 reads TGTGACAGCAGTGAGTTCTGGGGCGCTTTCTTT. Translating it yields CDSSEFWGAFF.